The 18 T cell receptor beta chains reported below all come from one sample, sequenced in a study of blood T cell repertoires in COVID-19. Clones were read by immunoSEQ multiplex PCR, and TCRdb kept only the in-frame ones, dropping some. The table lists about 140,000 clones, approximately 85% of them singletons. The sample taken for sequencing was PBMCs or T cells enriched from blood (not recorded which). All receptors derive from a woman between 50 and 59 years old with acute COVID-19.

The chain couples TRBV7-2 to TRBJ2-5, with 13 nucleotides matching TRBD2. The CDR3 spans 18 residues. J gave up 4 bases and V 4 bases, and 12 bases lay outside the gene matches. Germline CDR1 reads SGHTA; CDR2 reads FQGNSA. CDR3 residues: CASSSEPLLAGGGETQYF. CDR3 DNA sequence: TGTGCCAGCAGCTCCGAACCACTACTAGCGGGAGGGGGAGAGACCCAGTACTTC.

This chain uses TRBV7-9 with TRBJ2-3; TRBD2 matches 10 bases. Germline CDR1 and CDR2: SEHNR and FQNEAQ (reference sequence). The CDR3 has 15 amino acids. The ends lost 0 bases at V and 4 bases at J; junction bases unmatched: 1. The CDR3 loop reads CASSLASGRADTQYF. The CDR3 DNA sequence: TGTGCCAGCAGCTTAGCGAGCGGGAGGGCAGATACGCAGTATTTT.

The chain has TRBV7-9 and TRBJ1-2; perhaps TRBD1 as D (6 bases). Germline V CDR1 and CDR2: SEHNR, FQNEAQ (reference sequence). The CDR3 loop spans 13 amino acids. V was trimmed by 1 base and J by 7 bases, leaving 10 bases between them. CDR3 protein: CASSLEGGGGYTF. The CDR3 DNA sequence: TGTGCCAGCAGCTTAGAGGGAGGGGGTGGCTACACCTTC.

In this sample, this clone turned up once. The chain links TRBV3-1 (or the pseudogene TRBV3-2) to TRBJ2-1, with TRBD2 matching 11 bases. The J segment lost 7 bases and the V segment lost 0 bases, leaving 14 bases of the junction unmatched. The CDR3 is made up of 19 amino acids. The germline V gene encodes CDR1 LGHDT and CDR2 YNNKEL (reference sequence). CDR3: CASSQEGSSIAGGQNEQFF. The CDR3 region has the DNA TGTGCCAGCAGCCAAGAAGGGTCTTCCATAGCGGGAGGGCAAAATGAGCAGTTCTTC.

The chain uses TRBV3-1 (or the pseudogene TRBV3-2) and TRBJ2-7, with 7 bases that match TRBD1. Trimming cost V 4 bases and J 6 bases; bases outside gene matches: 9. Germline-derived CDR1 and CDR2 are LGHDT and YNNKEL (reference sequence). The CDR3 has 14 amino acids. Here the CDR3 DNA reads TGTGCCAGCAGCCTACAGGGGCGGCGAAGCGAGCAGTACTTC. This codes for CASSLQGRRSEQYF.

This clone has ten or more counts. The chain links TRBV29-1 to TRBJ2-7, with D perhaps matching TRBD2 (5 bases). Between the trimmed V and J ends, which lost 6 bases and 2 bases, there was a span of 8 bases. The CDR3 spans 11 residues. Germline V gives CDR1 SQVTM, CDR2 ANQGSEA. The CDR3 DNA is TGCAGCGTGGCCGGGGCCTACGAGCAGTACTTC. Protein sequence: CSVAGAYEQYF.

The rearrangement uses TRBV7-2 and TRBJ2-1; maybe TRBD2 (5 bases). V lost 6 bases, J lost 0 bases, and 9 bases lay in between. Germline V gene data show CDR1 as SGHTA and CDR2 as FQGNSA. The CDR3 sequence is 14 residues long. The CDR3 sequence: CASSSLASYNEQFF. CDR3 nucleotide sequence: TGTGCCAGCAGTAGTCTAGCCTCCTACAATGAGCAGTTCTTC.

This chain links TRBV7-2 with TRBJ2-3; TRBD2 is a possible D gene (6 bases). Germline loops: CDR1 SGHTA, CDR2 FQGNSA. The CDR3 runs 16 residues. V lost 5 bases to trimming and J lost 2 bases, with 17 bases between them. CDR3 DNA: TGTGCCAGCAGCGCTCGCTTTAGCGGCGACACAGATACGCAGTATTTT. This gives the protein CASSARFSGDTDTQYF.

The chain couples TRBV27 to TRBJ1-4; 9 bases fit TRBD1. From germline, CDR1 is MNHEY and CDR2 SMNVEV (reference sequence). The CDR3 length is 14 residues. Trimming at V came to 3 bases and at J to 8 bases, leaving 4 bases not matched to a gene. This CDR3 is CASSFDRGAEKLFF. CDR3 in DNA: TGTGCCAGCAGTTTTGACAGGGGGGCGGAAAAACTGTTTTTT.

The rearrangement uses TRBV5-1 and TRBJ2-7; 14 bases map to TRBD2. Germline V gene lookup returns CDR1 SGHRS and CDR2 YFSETQ. With V trimmed by 5 bases and J by 6 bases, 7 bases remained unmatched. The CDR3 is 15 residues long. CDR3 sequence: CASRFGTSGGSEQYF. In DNA form, the CDR3 reads TGCGCCAGCAGGTTTGGGACTAGCGGGGGTAGCGAGCAGTACTTC.

CDR3 sequence: CASSESGRSQETQYF. The CDR3, as DNA: TGCGCCAGCAGCGAATCAGGTCGCTCCCAAGAGACCCAGTACTTC. The chain couples TRBV5-1 to TRBJ2-5, with D unclear. V was cut by 4 bases and J by 1 base, with 14 bases left in between. Looked up from germline, CDR1 is SGHRS and CDR2 is YFSETQ. This CDR3 comprises 15 residues. Supplemented by reference TRBV5-1 and TRBJ2-5, the full variable domain reads KAGVTQTPRYLIKTRGQQVTLSCSPISGHRSVSWYQQTPGQGLQFLFEYFSETQRNKGNFPGRFSGRQFSNSRSEMNVSTLELGDSALYLCASSESGRSQETQYFGPGTRLLVL.

On this clone itself: A junction boundary mismatches the germline segment, possibly from a read error. This chain joins TRBV30 and TRBJ1-1, with D perhaps TRBD1 (5 bases). The CDR3 contains 11 residues. Germline CDR1 is GTSNPN and CDR2 is SVGIG (reference sequence). Written as DNA, the CDR3 is TGCGCCGAGGGGAGGTCTGGTGAAGCTTTCTTT. Amino acids: CAEGRSGEAFF.

Points on this clone: One end of the junction is discordant with germline, which a read error may explain. The V and J genes are TRBV7-2 and TRBJ2-7; D might be TRBD1 (6 bases). Germline-derived CDR1 and CDR2 are SGHTA and FQGNSA. The CDR3 spans 14 residues. The CDR3 sequence: CASSPRRVQGNLHF. In nucleotides, the CDR3 is TGTGCCAGCAGCCCCCGGCGCGTACAGGGTAATCTGCACTTC.

This rearrangement joins TRBV4-1 to TRBJ2-3, with D perhaps matching TRBD2 (6 bases). The CDR3 is made up of 17 amino acids. Per germline, CDR1 MGHRA and CDR2 YSYEKL. Trimming left V 0 bases short and J 0 bases short, with 13 bases between. The DNA of the CDR3 is TGCGCCAGCAGCCAAGAAGCGGCGGGAACTAGCACAGATACGCAGTATTTT. It yields the protein CASSQEAAGTSTDTQYF.

The chain uses TRBV10-3 and TRBJ2-7; the match to TRBD2 covers 13 bases. The J segment lost 0 bases and the V segment lost 4 bases, leaving 6 bases of the junction unmatched. The CDR3 is 17 residues long. Germline values: CDR1 ENHRY, CDR2 SYGVKD. The CDR3 spells CAISGRLAGGVSYEQYF. CDR3 coding DNA: TGTGCCATCAGTGGACGACTAGCGGGAGGAGTCTCCTACGAGCAGTACTTC.

This chain connects TRBV13 to TRBJ1-1, with no clear D. The CDR3 sequence is 13 residues long. With 4 bases removed from V and 3 bases from J, the gap between germline ends came to 9 bases. From germline, CDR1 is PRHDT and CDR2 FYEKMQ (reference sequence). The CDR3 sequence: CASSSFRDTEAFF. For the CDR3, the DNA is TGTGCCAGCAGCTCGTTCCGGGACACTGAAGCTTTCTTT.

The rearrangement joins TRBV7-3 to TRBJ2-3, with TRBD1 matching over 8 bases. The CDR3 extends over 15 amino acids. CDR1 is SGHTA and CDR2 is FQGTGA in the germline V gene. The ends lost 6 bases at V and 1 base at J; junction bases unmatched: 6. This CDR3 is CASRPQGGGTDTQYF. For the CDR3, the DNA is TGTGCCAGCAGGCCACAGGGGGGAGGCACAGATACGCAGTATTTT.

CDR3: CASSLGSSGHNEQFF. The CDR3 region has the DNA TGTGCCAGCAGCTTGGGGTCTAGCGGGCACAATGAGCAGTTCTTC. This chain connects TRBV5-4 to TRBJ2-1; TRBD2 matches at 8 bases. The V gene end was trimmed by 0 bases and the J gene end by 5 bases; junction bases not matched to a gene: 4. The V gene's germline CDR1 is SGHNT and CDR2 YYREEE (reference sequence). There are 15 residues in the CDR3.